Presented here are 23 T cell receptor beta chains from one specimen sequenced in a study of cytomegalovirus exposure and HLA in healthy donors. In the PCR, 60 Vbeta and 13 Jbeta primers were used. The repertoire was sequenced with immunoSEQ multiplex PCR; TCRdb's copy has only in-frame clones and lacks some. The repertoire includes 140,000 or so clones, 70% to 85% of them detected once, and roughly 9.7% sits in the top ten. Source material: PBMCs. The source is a woman aged 55-69 years in good health and CMV-seropositive.

This chain links TRBV13 with TRBJ2-1; 10 nucleotides match TRBD2. Trimming cost V 1 base and J 5 bases; bases outside gene matches: 5. Germline V gene data show CDR1 as PRHDT and CDR2 as FYEKMQ (reference sequence). CDR3 length equals 16 residues. The CDR3 region has the DNA TGTGCCAGCAGCTTAGTGAGGACTAGCGGAAACAATGAGCAGTTCTTC. It specifies CASSLVRTSGNNEQFF.

The genes are TRBV5-6 and TRBJ2-2; a weak D match, TRBD1 (6 bases). Germline values: CDR1 SGHDT, CDR2 YYEEEE. V dropped 1 base and J dropped 6 bases, with 7 bases sitting between them. The CDR3 has 13 residues. CDR3 region: CASSLTGPGELFF. The DNA of the CDR3 is TGTGCCAGCAGCTTGACAGGGCCCGGGGAGCTGTTTTTT.

This clone has only one observation. The chain combines TRBV7-2 with TRBJ2-7, with 10 bases that match TRBD1. V shed 1 base, J shed 5 bases, and the junction held 5 bases outside the gene matches. Looked up from germline, CDR1 is SGHTA and CDR2 is FQGNSA. This CDR3 region has 15 residues. CDR3 DNA sequence: TGTGCCAGCAGCTTAGGGAGACAGGGGGCCCACGAGCAGTACTTC. It translates to CASSLGRQGAHEQYF.

The genes are TRBV7-9 and TRBJ2-5, with 9 bases matching TRBD1. Germline loops: CDR1 SEHNR, CDR2 FQNEAQ (reference sequence). After removal of 5 bases from V and 0 bases from J, the junction contained 10 bases not matched to a gene. CDR3 size: 17 residues. The CDR3 protein is CASSRLGTGTYQETQYF. The CDR3 DNA is TGTGCCAGCAGCAGACTAGGGACAGGGACCTACCAAGAGACCCAGTACTTC. Filled out from reference TRBV7-9 and TRBJ2-5, the complete variable domain reads DTGVSQNPRHKITKRGQNVTFRCDPISEHNRLYWYRQTLGQGPEFLTYFQNEAQLEKSRLLSDRFSAERPKGSFSTLEIQRTEQGDSAMYLCASSRLGTGTYQETQYFGPGTRLLVL.

The chain has TRBV11-3 and TRBJ2-7, with 10 bases matching TRBD2. The CDR3 covers 14 residues. The germline V gene has CDR1 SGHNT and CDR2 YENEEA. The ends lost 1 base at V and 5 bases at J; junction bases unmatched: 2. The DNA of the CDR3 is TGTGCCAGCAGCTTAGGTCTAGCGGGAGACGAGCAGTACTTC. The encoded protein is CASSLGLAGDEQYF.

The CDR3 DNA sequence: TGCGCCAGCAGCTTGGCCACAGGGCTCCAAGAGACCCAGTACTTC. It encodes CASSLATGLQETQYF. The chain combines TRBV5-1 with TRBJ2-5; weak D call: TRBD1 (6 bases). The length of the CDR3 is 15 residues. Deletions cut 0 bases from V and 1 base from J, with 10 bases between. From germline, CDR1 is SGHRS and CDR2 YFSETQ.

This rearrangement joins TRBV30 to TRBJ1-3, with 7 bases fitting TRBD1. V was pared by 3 bases and J by 4 bases, with 9 bases of the junction left unmatched. Germline V gene data show CDR1 as GTSNPN and CDR2 as SVGIG (reference sequence). The CDR3 runs 15 residues. DNA for the CDR3: TGTGCCTGGAGCCTGACAGGGCAAGGGGGAAACACCATATATTTT. It yields the protein CAWSLTGQGGNTIYF. The entire variable domain, with the rest obtained from reference TRBV30 and TRBJ1-3, is as follows: SQTIHQWPATLVQPVGSPLSLECTVEGTSNPNLYWYRQAAGRGLQLLFYSVGIGQISSEVPQNLSASRPQDRQFILSSKKLLLSDSGFYLCAWSLTGQGGNTIYFGEGSWLTVV.

This chain connects TRBV19 to TRBJ2-5; 7 nucleotides agree with TRBD2. Germline V gives CDR1 LNHDA, CDR2 SQIVND (reference sequence). This CDR3 spans 14 amino acids. V dropped 7 bases and J dropped 4; count of bases not matched to a gene: 9. The CDR3 protein is CASKPVAGAETQYF. For the CDR3, the DNA is TGTGCCAGTAAACCCGTCGCGGGAGCAGAGACCCAGTACTTC. Together with reference TRBV19 and TRBJ2-5, the CDR3 gives the full variable domain: DGGITQSPKYLFRKEGQNVTLSCEQNLNHDAMYWYRQDPGQGLRLIYYSQIVNDFQKGDIAEGYSVSREKKESFPLTVTSAQKNPTAFYLCASKPVAGAETQYFGPGTRLLVL.

The V call is TRBV7-2, the J call TRBJ2-7; D not resolved. V gave up 1 base and J gave up 2 bases, with 6 bases separating them. This CDR3 is 13 amino acids long. Per germline, CDR1 SGHTA and CDR2 FQGNSA. The CDR3 nucleotides read TGTGCCAGCAGCTTAGGGCCCCCCTACGAGCAGTACTTC. It specifies CASSLGPPYEQYF. Full variable domain (remainder filled in from reference TRBV7-2 and TRBJ2-7): GAGVSQSPSNKVTEKGKDVELRCDPISGHTALYWYRQSLGQGLEFLIYFQGNSAPDKSGLPSDRFSAERTGGSVSTLTIQRTQQEDSAVYLCASSLGPPYEQYFGPGTRLTVT.

The chain links TRBV10-2 to TRBJ1-1, with TRBD1 matching 7 bases. Germline values: CDR1 WSHSY, CDR2 SAAADI. CDR3 length equals 13 residues. The V gene end was trimmed by 7 bases and the J gene end by 11 bases; junction bases not matched to a gene: 13. In DNA form, the CDR3 reads TGCGCCAGCAAAACAGGGGTCCCCGATGGGGCTTTCTTT. This sequence encodes CASKTGVPDGAFF.

The gene calls are TRBV25-1 and TRBJ2-1; 9 bases are a match to TRBD1. The CDR3 loop spans 16 amino acids. From germline, CDR1 is MGHDK and CDR2 SYGVNS. V lost 3 bases and J lost 1; bases outside the gene matches: 4. The CDR3 region has the DNA TGTGCCAGCAGTGATACCGGGACAGGGTCCTACAATGAGCAGTTCTTC. Residues: CASSDTGTGSYNEQFF. The full variable domain, rest sourced from reference TRBV25-1 and TRBJ2-1, is EADIYQTPRYLVIGTGKKITLECSQTMGHDKMYWYQQDPGMELHLIHYSYGVNSTEKGDLSSESTVSRIRTEHFPLTLESARPSHTSQYLCASSDTGTGSYNEQFFGPGTRLTVL.

The rearrangement links TRBV4-2 to TRBJ2-2; possibly TRBD1 for D (6 bases). V was pared by 2 bases and J by 1 base, with 8 bases between. The germline V gene has CDR1 LGHNA and CDR2 YNFKEQ. The CDR3 loop spans 15 amino acids. The CDR3 DNA reads TGTGCCAGCAGCCAACCACAGGGGAACACCGGGGAGCTGTTTTTT. Translated: CASSQPQGNTGELFF.

This chain uses TRBV2 with TRBJ2-2; possible D gene TRBD2, 6 bases. V was clipped by 6 bases and J by 1 base, with 12 bases between them. This CDR3 comprises 15 residues. The germline gives CDR1 SNHLY, CDR2 FYNNEI. The CDR3 DNA follows: TGTGCCAGCAGGGGGAGGCTTTTGAACACCGGGGAGCTGTTTTTT. Translating gives CASRGRLLNTGELFF.

The CDR3 protein is CASRQGAGELFF. The DNA of the CDR3 is TGTGCCAGCAGACAGGGAGCCGGGGAGCTGTTTTTT. The genes are TRBV6-4 and TRBJ2-2; the D gene is possibly TRBD1 (6 bases). Germline loops: CDR1 MRHNA, CDR2 SNTAGT. The CDR3 spans 12 residues. Trimming took 6 bases from V and 6 from J, leaving 8 bases between them.

The chain uses TRBV10-3 and TRBJ1-1; TRBD1 agrees at 9 bases. With V trimmed by 6 bases and J by 0 bases, 2 bases remained unmatched. CDR1 ENHRY and CDR2 SYGVKD come from the germline V gene. CDR3 length: 14 amino acids. The CDR3: CAISGDRVNTEAFF. As DNA, the CDR3 is TGTGCCATCAGCGGGGACAGGGTGAACACTGAAGCTTTCTTT.

This rearrangement joins TRBV5-6 to TRBJ1-2; no definite D call. CDR3 length equals 13 residues. Germline lookup yields CDR1 SGHDT and CDR2 YYEEEE. V lost 6 bases to trimming and J lost 4 bases, with 13 bases between them. CDR3: CASIKTPSYGYTF. In DNA, the CDR3 is TGTGCCAGCATCAAAACCCCCAGCTATGGCTACACCTTC.

The chain employs TRBV7-6 and TRBJ2-5; 9 nucleotides align to TRBD2. Losses at the gene ends were 0 bases for V and 5 bases for J; bases not matched to a gene: 7. Germline CDR1 reads SGHVS; CDR2 reads FNYEAQ. The length of the CDR3 is 16 residues. CDR3 sequence: CASSLAGGRGMETQYF. The DNA for the CDR3 is TGTGCCAGCAGCTTAGCGGGCGGGAGGGGGATGGAGACCCAGTACTTC.

V and J are TRBV27 and TRBJ2-6; maybe TRBD1 (6 bases). Trimming stripped 4 bases from V and 0 bases from J, with 7 bases between. This CDR3 comprises 15 residues. Germline CDR1 reads MNHEY; CDR2 reads SMNVEV (reference sequence). CDR3 sequence: CASSSRGSGANVLTF. The DNA of the CDR3 is TGTGCCAGCAGTTCCAGGGGCTCTGGGGCCAACGTCCTGACTTTC.

The chain recombines TRBV5-1 with TRBJ2-3; D is uncertain. The CDR3 is 13 amino acids. The V end was cut by 6 bases, the J end by 2 bases, with 10 bases between. Germline-derived CDR1 and CDR2 are SGHRS and YFSETQ. In DNA form, the CDR3 reads TGCGCCAGCATTGAGGCTCTCACAGATACGCAGTATTTT. Its protein is CASIEALTDTQYF.

The J gene is TRBJ2-3, the V gene TRBV13; 9 nucleotides align to TRBD2. Germline V gene data show CDR1 as PRHDT and CDR2 as FYEKMQ (reference sequence). CDR3 length: 15 residues. The trim removed 5 bases at V and 4 bases at J, leaving 7 bases unmatched. CDR3 nucleotides: TGTGCCAGCAGCCGCGCGGGAGGGCCTGCAGATACGCAGTATTTT. It translates to CASSRAGGPADTQYF.

The V call is TRBV18, the J call TRBJ1-6; D is uncertain. In germline, CDR1 is KGHSH, CDR2 LQKENI. Trimming pared 2 bases from V and 7 bases from J, leaving 12 bases between. The CDR3 consists of 15 residues. CDR3 sequence (DNA): TGTGCCAGCTCACCATCAGCGGCCGCCAATTCACCCCTCCACTTT. It encodes CASSPSAAANSPLHF. Looking up the rest from reference TRBV18 and TRBJ1-6 gives the full variable domain: NAGVMQNPRHLVRRRGQEARLRCSPMKGHSHVYWYRQLPEEGLKFMVYLQKENIIDESGMPKERFSAEFPKEGPSILRIQQVVRGDSAAYFCASSPSAAANSPLHFGNGTRLTVT.

J is TRBJ2-1 and V is TRBV25-1; 8 bases agree with TRBD1. In germline, CDR1 is MGHDK, CDR2 SYGVNS. The CDR3 spans 15 residues. The CDR3 DNA reads as TGTGCTACCACAGGGGGGACCCACGTCCGGGATGAGCAGTTCTTC. As protein: CATTGGTHVRDEQFF.

This clone was detected a few times. The chain combines TRBV6-1 with TRBJ1-1; D is possibly TRBD1 (5 bases). Looked up from germline, CDR1 is MNHNS and CDR2 is SASEGT. This CDR3 has 14 residues. Between the trimmed V and J ends, which lost 5 bases and 0 bases, there was a span of 10 bases. CDR3: CASSSQVMNTEAFF. DNA of the CDR3: TGTGCCAGCAGTTCACAGGTCATGAACACTGAAGCTTTCTTT.